This T cell receptor beta chain was observed in a study of T cell responses to AZD1222 COVID-19 vaccine. Study observations and caveats: Unmutated regions of variants are reportedly targeted by nearly half of spike-specific TCRs. The span of vaccine-associated CD4 TCRs extended across spike, with dominance at 160-218 and 743-854. There were repertoire samples only from the period after the peak T cell response.

This CDR3 has 10 residues. Germline-derived CDR1 and CDR2 are DFQATT and SNEGSKA (reference sequence). Trimming took off 6 bases at V and 4 bases at J, with 6 bases between the two ends. Concerning this clone: Its antigen remains unidentified.

Generated by immunoSEQ multiplex PCR, the TCRdb table keeps only in-frame clones and is missing some. Of 35,000 to 45,000 clones listed, approximately 88% were seen once; the top ten hold 18%. This material consisted of peripheral blood, taken 28 days after the second AZD1222 dose. The chain is built from TRBV20-1 and TRBJ2-5; D gene ambiguous. The clonotype comes from an adult who received the AZD1222 COVID-19 vaccine. CDR3 nucleotide sequence: TGCAGTGCCGTTGGAGAGACCCAGTACTTC. This codes for CSAVGETQYF.